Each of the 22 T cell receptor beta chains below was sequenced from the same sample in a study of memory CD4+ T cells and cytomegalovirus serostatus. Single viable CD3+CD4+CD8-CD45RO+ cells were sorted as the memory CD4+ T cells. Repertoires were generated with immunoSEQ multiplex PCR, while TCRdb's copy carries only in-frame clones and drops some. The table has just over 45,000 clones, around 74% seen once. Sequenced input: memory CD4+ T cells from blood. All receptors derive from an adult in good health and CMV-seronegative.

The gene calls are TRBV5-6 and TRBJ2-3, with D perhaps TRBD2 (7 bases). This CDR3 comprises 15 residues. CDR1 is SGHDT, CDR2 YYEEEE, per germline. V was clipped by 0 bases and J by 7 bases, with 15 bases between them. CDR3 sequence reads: CASSLVRAGANTQYF. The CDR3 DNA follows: TGTGCCAGCAGCTTGGTTAGGGCGGGGGCCAATACGCAGTATTTT.

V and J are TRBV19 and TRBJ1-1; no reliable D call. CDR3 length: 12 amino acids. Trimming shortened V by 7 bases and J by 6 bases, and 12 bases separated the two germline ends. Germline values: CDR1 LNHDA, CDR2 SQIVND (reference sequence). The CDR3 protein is CASTARVSEAFF. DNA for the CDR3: TGTGCCAGTACCGCGCGGGTTTCTGAAGCTTTCTTT. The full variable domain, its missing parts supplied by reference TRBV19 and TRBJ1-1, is DGGITQSPKYLFRKEGQNVTLSCEQNLNHDAMYWYRQDPGQGLRLIYYSQIVNDFQKGDIAEGYSVSREKKESFPLTVTSAQKNPTAFYLCASTARVSEAFFGQGTRLTVV.

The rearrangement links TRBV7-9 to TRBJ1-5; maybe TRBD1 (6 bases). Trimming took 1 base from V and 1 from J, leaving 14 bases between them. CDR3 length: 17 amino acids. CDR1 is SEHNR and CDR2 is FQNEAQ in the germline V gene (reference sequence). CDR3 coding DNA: TGTGCCAGCAGCTTAGTTGGGGGCAGGGGAAGCAATCAGCCCCAGCATTTT. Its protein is CASSLVGGRGSNQPQHF.

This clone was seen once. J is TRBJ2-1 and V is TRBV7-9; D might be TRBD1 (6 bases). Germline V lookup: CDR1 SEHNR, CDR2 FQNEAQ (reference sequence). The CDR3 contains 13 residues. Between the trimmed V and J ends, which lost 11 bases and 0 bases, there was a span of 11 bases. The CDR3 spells CAGTGSSYNEQFF. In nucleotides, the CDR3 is TGTGCCGGTACAGGGAGCTCCTACAATGAGCAGTTCTTC. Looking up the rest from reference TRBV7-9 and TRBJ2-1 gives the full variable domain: DTGVSQNPRHKITKRGQNVTFRCDPISEHNRLYWYRQTLGQGPEFLTYFQNEAQLEKSRLLSDRFSAERPKGSFSTLEIQRTEQGDSAMYLCAGTGSSYNEQFFGPGTRLTVL.

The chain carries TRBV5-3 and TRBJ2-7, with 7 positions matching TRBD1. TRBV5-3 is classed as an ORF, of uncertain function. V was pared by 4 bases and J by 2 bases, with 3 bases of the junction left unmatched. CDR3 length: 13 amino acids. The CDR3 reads CARSDDRAYEQYF. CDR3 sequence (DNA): TGTGCCAGAAGCGACGACAGGGCCTACGAGCAGTACTTC.

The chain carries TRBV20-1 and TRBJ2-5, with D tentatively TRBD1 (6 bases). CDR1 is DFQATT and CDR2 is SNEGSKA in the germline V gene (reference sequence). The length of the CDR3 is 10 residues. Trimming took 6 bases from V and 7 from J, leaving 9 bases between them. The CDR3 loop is CSAQGSTQYF. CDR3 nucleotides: TGCAGTGCACAGGGATCGACCCAGTACTTC.

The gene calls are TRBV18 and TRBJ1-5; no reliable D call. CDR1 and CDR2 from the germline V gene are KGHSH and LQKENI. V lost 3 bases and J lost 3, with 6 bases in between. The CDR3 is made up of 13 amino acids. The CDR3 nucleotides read TGTGCCAGCTCACCTGGGATCAATCAGCCCCAGCATTTT. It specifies CASSPGINQPQHF.

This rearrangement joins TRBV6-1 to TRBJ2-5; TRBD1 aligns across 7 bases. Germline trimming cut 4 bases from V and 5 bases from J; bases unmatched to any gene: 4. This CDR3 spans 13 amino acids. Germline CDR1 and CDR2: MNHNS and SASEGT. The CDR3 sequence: CASSVEQGETQYF. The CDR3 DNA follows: TGTGCCAGCAGTGTTGAACAGGGGGAGACCCAGTACTTC.

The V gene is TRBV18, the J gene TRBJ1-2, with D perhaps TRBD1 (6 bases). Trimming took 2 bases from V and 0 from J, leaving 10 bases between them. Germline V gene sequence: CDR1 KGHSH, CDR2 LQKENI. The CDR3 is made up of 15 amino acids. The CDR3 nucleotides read TGTGCCAGCTCACCAGACAGGACCACTAACTATGGCTACACCTTC. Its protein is CASSPDRTTNYGYTF.

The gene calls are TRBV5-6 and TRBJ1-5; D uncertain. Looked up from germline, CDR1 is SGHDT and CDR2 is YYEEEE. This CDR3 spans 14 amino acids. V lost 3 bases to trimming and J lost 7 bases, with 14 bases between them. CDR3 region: CASSSPGLGQPQHF. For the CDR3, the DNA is TGTGCCAGCAGCTCCCCGGGTCTGGGGCAGCCCCAGCATTTT.

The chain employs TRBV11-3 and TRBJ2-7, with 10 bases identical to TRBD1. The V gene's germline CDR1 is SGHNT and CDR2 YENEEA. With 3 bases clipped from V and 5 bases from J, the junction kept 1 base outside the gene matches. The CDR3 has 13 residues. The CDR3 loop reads CASSFDRGHEQYF. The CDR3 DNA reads TGTGCCAGCAGCTTCGACAGGGGGCACGAGCAGTACTTC.

The chain's CDR3 is CSVPGVNEQFF. In DNA, the CDR3 is TGCAGTGTACCGGGGGTCAATGAGCAGTTCTTC. The gene calls are TRBV20-1 and TRBJ2-1, with D tentatively TRBD2 (6 bases). The CDR3 contains 11 residues. The germline V gene encodes CDR1 DFQATT and CDR2 SNEGSKA (reference sequence). Deletions cut 7 bases from V and 6 bases from J, with 10 bases between.

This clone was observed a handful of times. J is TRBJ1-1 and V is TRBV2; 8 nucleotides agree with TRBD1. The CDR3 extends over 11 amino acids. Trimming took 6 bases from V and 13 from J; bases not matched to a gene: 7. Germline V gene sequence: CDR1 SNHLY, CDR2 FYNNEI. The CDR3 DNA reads TGTGCCAGCAGCCTGGGACAGGCCGTTTTCTTT. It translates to CASSLGQAVFF.

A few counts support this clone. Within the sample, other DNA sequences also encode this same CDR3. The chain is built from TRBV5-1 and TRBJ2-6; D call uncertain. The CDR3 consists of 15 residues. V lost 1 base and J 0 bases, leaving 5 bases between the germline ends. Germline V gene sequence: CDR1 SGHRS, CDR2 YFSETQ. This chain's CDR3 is CASSLKASGANVLTF. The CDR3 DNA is TGCGCCAGCAGCTTGAAAGCCTCTGGGGCCAACGTCCTGACTTTC.

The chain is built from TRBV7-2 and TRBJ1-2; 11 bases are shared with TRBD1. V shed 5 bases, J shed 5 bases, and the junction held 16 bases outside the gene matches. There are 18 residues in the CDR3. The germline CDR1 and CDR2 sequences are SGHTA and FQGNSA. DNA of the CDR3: TGTGCCAGCAGCCGACGGGTTTGGACAGGGGGCGTAGGTTATGGCTACACCTTC. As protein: CASSRRVWTGGVGYGYTF.

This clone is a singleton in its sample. CDR3: CASSLAGEPGPSEQYF. The CDR3 DNA is TGTGCCAGCAGCTTGGCGGGGGAGCCGGGCCCCTCGGAGCAGTACTTC. The chain joins TRBV5-4 to TRBJ2-7; perhaps TRBD2 as D (6 bases). This CDR3 spans 16 amino acids. Per the germline V gene, CDR1 is SGHNT and CDR2 is YYREEE (reference sequence). Trimming took 0 bases from V and 7 from J, leaving 20 bases between them.

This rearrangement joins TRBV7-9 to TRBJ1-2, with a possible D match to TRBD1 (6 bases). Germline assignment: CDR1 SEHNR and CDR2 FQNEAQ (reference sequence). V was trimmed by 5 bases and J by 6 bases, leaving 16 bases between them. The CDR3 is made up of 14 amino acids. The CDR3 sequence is CASSPVDRRDGYTF. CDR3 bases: TGTGCCAGCAGCCCCGTCGACAGGCGCGATGGCTACACCTTC.

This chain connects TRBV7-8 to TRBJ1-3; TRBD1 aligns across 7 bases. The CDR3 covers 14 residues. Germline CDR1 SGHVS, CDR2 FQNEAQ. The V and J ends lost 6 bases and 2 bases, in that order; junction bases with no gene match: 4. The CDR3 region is CASRTGRTGNTIYF. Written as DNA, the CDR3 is TGTGCCAGCAGGACAGGGCGGACTGGAAACACCATATATTTT.

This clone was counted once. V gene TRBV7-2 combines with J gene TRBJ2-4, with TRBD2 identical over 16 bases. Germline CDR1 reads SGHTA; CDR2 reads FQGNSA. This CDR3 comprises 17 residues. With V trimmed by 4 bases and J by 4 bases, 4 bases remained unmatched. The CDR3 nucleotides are TGTGCCAGCAGCTCCCAGGGACTAGCGGGGGGGAAAAACATTCAGTACTTC. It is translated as CASSSQGLAGGKNIQYF.

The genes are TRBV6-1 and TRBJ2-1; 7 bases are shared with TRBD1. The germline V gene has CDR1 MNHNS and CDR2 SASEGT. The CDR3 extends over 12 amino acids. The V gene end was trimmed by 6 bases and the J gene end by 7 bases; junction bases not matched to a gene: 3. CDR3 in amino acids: CASRDRINEQFF. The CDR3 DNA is TGTGCCAGCAGGGACAGGATAAATGAGCAGTTCTTC.

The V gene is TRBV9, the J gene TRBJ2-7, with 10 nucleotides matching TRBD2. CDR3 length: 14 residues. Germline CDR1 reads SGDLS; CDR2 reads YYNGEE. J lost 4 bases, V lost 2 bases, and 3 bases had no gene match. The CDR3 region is CASSVNSGGYEQYF. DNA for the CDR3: TGTGCCAGCAGCGTCAATAGCGGGGGGTACGAGCAGTACTTC. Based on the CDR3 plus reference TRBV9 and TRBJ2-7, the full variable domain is DSGVTQTPKHLITATGQRVTLRCSPRSGDLSVYWYQQSLDQGLQFLIQYYNGEERAKGNILERFSAQQFPDLHSELNLSSLELGDSALYFCASSVNSGGYEQYFGPGTRLTVT.

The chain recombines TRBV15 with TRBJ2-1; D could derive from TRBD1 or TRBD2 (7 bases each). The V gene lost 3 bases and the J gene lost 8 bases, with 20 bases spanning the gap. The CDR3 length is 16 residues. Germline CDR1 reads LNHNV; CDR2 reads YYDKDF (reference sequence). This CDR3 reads CATSRRGLLARDEQFF. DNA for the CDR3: TGTGCCACCAGCAGGAGGGGGCTACTAGCGAGGGATGAGCAGTTCTTC.